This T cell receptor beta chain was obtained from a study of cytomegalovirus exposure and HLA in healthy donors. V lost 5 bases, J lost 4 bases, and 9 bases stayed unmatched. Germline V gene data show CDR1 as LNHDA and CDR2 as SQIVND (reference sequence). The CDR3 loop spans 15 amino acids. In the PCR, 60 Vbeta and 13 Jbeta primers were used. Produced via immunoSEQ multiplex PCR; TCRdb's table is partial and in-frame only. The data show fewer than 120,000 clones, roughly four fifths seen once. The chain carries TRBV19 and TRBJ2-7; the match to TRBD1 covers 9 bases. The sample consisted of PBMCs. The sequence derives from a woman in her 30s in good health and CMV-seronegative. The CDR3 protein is CASSPSGTGQYEQYF. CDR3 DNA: TGTGCCAGTAGTCCTTCCGGGACAGGGCAGTACGAGCAGTACTTC.